One TCR beta chain is described in this entry. This record belongs to a study of blood T cell repertoires in COVID-19. Study background: Samples representing acute and convalescent COVID-19 were sourced from the United States, Italy and Spain. The analysed material was cDNA or gDNA that came from T cells, B-cell-depleted T cells, or PBMCs.

The CDR3 contains 12 residues. The V and J ends lost 6 bases and 5 bases, in that order; junction bases with no gene match: 6. The germline V gene encodes CDR1 SQVTM and CDR2 ANQGSEA. Per the authors' pipeline: Amplification with reference gene primers provided the estimates of nucleated cell counts. Repertoires were generated with immunoSEQ multiplex PCR, while TCRdb's copy carries only in-frame clones and drops some. V and J calls and clone size are given by that table; D and trimming were obtained from the DNA. The repertoire has 120,000 or so clones, about three quarters of them found once; the top ten carry about 6.8%.

The TCR sequence derives from a man in his 70s with acute or convalescent COVID-19. Sequencing used peripheral blood. This rearrangement joins TRBV29-1 to TRBJ2-5, with TRBD2 matching over 7 bases. CDR3 in amino acids: CSVGGGMETQYF. CDR3 in DNA: TGCAGCGTGGGGGGGGGTATGGAGACCCAGTACTTC.